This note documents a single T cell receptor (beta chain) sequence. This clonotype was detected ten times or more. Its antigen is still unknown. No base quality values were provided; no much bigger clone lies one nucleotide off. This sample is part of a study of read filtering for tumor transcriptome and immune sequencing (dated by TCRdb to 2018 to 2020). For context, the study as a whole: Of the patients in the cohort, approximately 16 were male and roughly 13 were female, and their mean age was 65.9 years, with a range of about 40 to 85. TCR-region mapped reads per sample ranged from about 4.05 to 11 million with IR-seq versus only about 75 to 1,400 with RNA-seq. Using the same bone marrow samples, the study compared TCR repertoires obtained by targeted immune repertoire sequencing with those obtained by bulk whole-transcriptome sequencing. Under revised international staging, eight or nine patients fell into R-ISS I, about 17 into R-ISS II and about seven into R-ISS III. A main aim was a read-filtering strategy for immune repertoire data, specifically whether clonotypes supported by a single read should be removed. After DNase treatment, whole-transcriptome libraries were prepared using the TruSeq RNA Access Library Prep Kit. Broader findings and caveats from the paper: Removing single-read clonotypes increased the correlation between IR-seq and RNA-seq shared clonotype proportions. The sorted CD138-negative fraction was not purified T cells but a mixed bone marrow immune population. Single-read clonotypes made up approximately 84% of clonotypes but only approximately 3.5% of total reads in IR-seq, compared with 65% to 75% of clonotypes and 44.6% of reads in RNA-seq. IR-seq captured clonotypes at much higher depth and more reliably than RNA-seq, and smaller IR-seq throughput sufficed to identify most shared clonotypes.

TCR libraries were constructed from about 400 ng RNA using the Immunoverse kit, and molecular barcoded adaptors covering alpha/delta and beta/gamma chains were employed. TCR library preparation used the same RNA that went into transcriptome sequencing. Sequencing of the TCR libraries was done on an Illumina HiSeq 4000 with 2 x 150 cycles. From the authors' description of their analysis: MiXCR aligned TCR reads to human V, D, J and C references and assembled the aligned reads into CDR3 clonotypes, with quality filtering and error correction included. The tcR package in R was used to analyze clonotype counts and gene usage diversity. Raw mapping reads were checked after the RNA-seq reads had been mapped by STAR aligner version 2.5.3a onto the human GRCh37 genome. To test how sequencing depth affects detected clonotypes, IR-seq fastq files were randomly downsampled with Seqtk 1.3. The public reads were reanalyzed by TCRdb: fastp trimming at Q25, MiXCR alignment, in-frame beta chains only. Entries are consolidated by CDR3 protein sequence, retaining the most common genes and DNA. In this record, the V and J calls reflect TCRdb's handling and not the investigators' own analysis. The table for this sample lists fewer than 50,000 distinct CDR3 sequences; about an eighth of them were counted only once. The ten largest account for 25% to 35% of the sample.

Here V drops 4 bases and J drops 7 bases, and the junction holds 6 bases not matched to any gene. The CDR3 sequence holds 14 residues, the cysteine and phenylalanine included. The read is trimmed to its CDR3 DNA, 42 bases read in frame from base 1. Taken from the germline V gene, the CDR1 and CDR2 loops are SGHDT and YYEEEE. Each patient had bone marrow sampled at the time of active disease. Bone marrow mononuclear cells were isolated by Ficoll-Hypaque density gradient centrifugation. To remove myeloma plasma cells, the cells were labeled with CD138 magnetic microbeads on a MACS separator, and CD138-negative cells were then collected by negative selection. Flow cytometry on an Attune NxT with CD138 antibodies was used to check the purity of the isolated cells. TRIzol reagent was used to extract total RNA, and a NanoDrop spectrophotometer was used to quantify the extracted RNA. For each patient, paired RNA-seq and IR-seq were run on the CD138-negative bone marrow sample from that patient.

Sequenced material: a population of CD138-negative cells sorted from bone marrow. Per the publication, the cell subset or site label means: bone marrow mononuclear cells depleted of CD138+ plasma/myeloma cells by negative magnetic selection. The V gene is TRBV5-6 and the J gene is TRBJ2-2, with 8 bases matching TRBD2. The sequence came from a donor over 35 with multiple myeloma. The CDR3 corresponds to CASSAGTRNGELFF. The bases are TGTGCCAGCAGCGCCGGGACTAGAAACGGGGAGCTGTTTTTT.